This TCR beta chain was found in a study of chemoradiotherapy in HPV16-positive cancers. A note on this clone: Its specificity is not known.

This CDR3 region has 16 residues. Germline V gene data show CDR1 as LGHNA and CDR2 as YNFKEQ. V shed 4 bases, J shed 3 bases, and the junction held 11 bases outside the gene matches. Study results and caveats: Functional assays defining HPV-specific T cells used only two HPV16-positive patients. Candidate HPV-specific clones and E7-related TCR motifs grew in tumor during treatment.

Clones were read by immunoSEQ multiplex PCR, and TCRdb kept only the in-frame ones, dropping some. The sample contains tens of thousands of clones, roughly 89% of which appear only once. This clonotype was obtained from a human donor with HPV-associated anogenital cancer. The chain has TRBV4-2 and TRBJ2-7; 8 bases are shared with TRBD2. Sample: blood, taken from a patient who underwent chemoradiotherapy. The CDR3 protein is CASSPGGGEWNYEQYF. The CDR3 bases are TGTGCCAGCAGCCCGGGAGGGGGAGAATGGAACTACGAGCAGTACTTC.